This T cell receptor beta chain was found in a study of beta chain features in type 1 diabetes. General study findings and limits: PCR might favor shorter templates, equally in patients and controls. Fewer insertions but more deletions were seen at VDJ junctions in type 1 diabetes patients.

CD4+ cells of the naive, central memory, regulatory and stem cell-like memory types were sorted via CD45RO/CCR7/CD25/CD127/CD95/CD27. Expressed TCRB transcripts were sequenced because the isolated RNA had all been reverse transcribed beforehand. Assay used: immunoSEQ multiplex PCR; TCRdb lists only in-frame clones, some missing. The sample holds 900,000 or so clones, roughly 15% seen once. Trimming cost V 7 bases and J 3 bases; bases outside gene matches: 8. CDR3 length: 15 amino acids. In germline, CDR1 is MDHEN, CDR2 SYDVKM. A note on this clone: The target antigen is unknown.

The sequence was obtained from a woman aged 18-29 years in good health. The rearrangement links TRBV28 to TRBJ2-3; 9 bases are a match to TRBD2. Input material: naive CD4+ T cells from blood. In DNA, the CDR3 is TGTGCCAGCAATCTTAGCGGGAGATGGACAGATACGCAGTATTTT. Amino acids: CASNLSGRWTDTQYF.